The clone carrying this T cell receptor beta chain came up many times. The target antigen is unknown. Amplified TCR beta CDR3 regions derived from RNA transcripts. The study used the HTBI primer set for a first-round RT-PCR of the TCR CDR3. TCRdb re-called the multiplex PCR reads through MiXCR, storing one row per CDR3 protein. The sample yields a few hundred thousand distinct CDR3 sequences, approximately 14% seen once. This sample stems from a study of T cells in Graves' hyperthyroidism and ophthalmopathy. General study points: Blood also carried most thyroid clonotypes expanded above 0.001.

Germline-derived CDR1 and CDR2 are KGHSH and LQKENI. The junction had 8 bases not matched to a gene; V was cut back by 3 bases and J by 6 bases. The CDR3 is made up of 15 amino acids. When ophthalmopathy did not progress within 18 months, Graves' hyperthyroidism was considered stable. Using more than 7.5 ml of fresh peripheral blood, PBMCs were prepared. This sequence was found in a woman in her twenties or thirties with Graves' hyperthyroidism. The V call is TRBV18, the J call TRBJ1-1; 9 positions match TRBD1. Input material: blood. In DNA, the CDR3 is TGTGCCAGCTCACCGGGGACAGGGACGTTGGCTGAAGCTTTCTTT. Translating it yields CASSPGTGTLAEAFF.